This TCR beta chain was obtained from a study of blood T cells in healthy people across ages. The use of a sample-barcoded 5' primer and a J-beta primer mix characterized a second PCR of roughly 7 to 11 cycles. TCRdb itself ran the 5' RACE reads through MiXCR, one entry per CDR3 protein. The repertoire has about 650,000 distinct CDR3 sequences, roughly half of them found once; the top ten carry approximately 13%. The CDR3 runs to 14 residues. The ends were cut back, 6 bases at V and 0 bases at J, with 9 bases in the middle. This clonotype has more than one count but fewer than ten. Material for sequencing was blood. The clonotype was recovered from a woman aged 80 or older in good health. V usage is TRBV12-3 or TRBV12-4 and J usage is TRBJ1-3; D is ambiguous. The CDR3 nucleotides are TGTGCCAGCAGGTTTTCGAGCTCTGGAAACACCATATATTTT. It translates to CASRFSSSGNTIYF.